This TCR beta chain was recovered during a study of Ad26.COV2.S vaccination and SARS-CoV-2 variants. Trimming took off 4 bases at V and 5 bases at J, with 12 bases between the two ends. CDR3 length: 15 residues. Germline CDR1 MNHEY, CDR2 SVGAGI. Of note for this clone: Its target is not known.

The treatment was: about 20 received Ad26.COV2.S at low or high dose, single or two shots; about 5 received placebo; per-sample allocation not given. Sampling occurred on day 63 after the first vaccine or placebo injection. Only in-frame clones appear in the TCRdb table, and some are missing; sequencing was by immunoSEQ multiplex PCR. Of about 400,000 clones in the sample, about four fifths were seen once. General study points: Quantification of TCR breadth and depth may have yielded underestimates of total T cell responses.

This receptor was identified in a person aged 18 to 59 who received the Ad26.COV2.S COVID-19 vaccine or a placebo. Here the sequenced sample was peripheral blood, taken in a trial of Ad26.COV2.S vaccine versus placebo. The rearrangement joins TRBV6-5 to TRBJ1-6; weak D call: TRBD1 (5 bases). CDR3 sequence: CASSWDRGDNSPLHF. CDR3 nucleotides: TGTGCCAGCAGTTGGGATAGGGGAGATAATTCACCCCTCCACTTT.